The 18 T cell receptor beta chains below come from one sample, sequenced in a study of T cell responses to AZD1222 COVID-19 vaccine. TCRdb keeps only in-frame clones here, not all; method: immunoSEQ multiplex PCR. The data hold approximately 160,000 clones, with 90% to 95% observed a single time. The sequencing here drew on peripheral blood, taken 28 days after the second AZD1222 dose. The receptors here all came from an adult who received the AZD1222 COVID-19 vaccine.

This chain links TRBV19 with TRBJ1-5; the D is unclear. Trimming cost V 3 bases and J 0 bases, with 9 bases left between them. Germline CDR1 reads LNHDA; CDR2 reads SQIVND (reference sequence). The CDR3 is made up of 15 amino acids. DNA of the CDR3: TGTGCCAGTAGTATCGGTGGGTATAGCAATCAGCCCCAGCATTTT. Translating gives CASSIGGYSNQPQHF.

The CDR3: CASSQDEGLAGYNEQFF. CDR3 DNA: TGTGCCAGCAGCCAAGATGAGGGACTAGCGGGTTACAATGAGCAGTTCTTC. The chain employs TRBV3-1 (or the pseudogene TRBV3-2) and TRBJ2-1; 12 bases map to TRBD2. The CDR3 is 17 residues long. Germline V gene sequence: CDR1 LGHDT, CDR2 YNNKEL (reference sequence). After removal of 0 bases from V and 4 bases from J, the junction contained 4 bases not matched to a gene.

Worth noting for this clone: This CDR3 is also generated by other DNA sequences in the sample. CDR3 in amino acids: CASSVGGPGNTIYF. CDR3 coding DNA: TGTGCCAGCAGCGTAGGGGGGCCCGGAAACACCATATATTTT. The chain links TRBV9 to TRBJ1-3, with TRBD1 as a possible D gene (6 bases). The CDR3 spans 14 residues. The germline gives CDR1 SGDLS, CDR2 YYNGEE. V dropped 0 bases and J dropped 4 bases, with 8 bases sitting between them.

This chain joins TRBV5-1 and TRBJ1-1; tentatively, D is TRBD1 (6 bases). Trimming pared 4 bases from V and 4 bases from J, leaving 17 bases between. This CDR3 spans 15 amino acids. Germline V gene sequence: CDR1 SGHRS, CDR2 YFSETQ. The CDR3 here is CASSPPGAGGTEAFF. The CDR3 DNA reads TGCGCCAGCAGCCCGCCGGGGGCGGGGGGCACTGAAGCTTTCTTT.

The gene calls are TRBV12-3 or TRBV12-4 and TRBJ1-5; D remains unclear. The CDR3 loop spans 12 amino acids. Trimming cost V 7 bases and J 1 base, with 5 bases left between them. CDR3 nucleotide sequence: TGTGCCAGCACGGCAAGCAATCAGCCCCAGCATTTT. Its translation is CASTASNQPQHF.

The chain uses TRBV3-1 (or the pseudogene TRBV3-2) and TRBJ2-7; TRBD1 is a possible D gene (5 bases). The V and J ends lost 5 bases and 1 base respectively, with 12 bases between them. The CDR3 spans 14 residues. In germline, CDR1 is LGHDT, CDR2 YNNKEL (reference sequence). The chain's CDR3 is CASSIQGFSYEQYF. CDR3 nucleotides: TGTGCCAGCAGCATCCAGGGATTTTCCTACGAGCAGTACTTC.

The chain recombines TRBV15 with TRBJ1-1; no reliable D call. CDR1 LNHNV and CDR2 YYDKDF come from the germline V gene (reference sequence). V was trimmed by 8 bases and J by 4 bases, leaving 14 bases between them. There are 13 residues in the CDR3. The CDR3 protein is CATSGGMATEAFF. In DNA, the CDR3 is TGTGCCACCTCCGGCGGGATGGCCACTGAAGCTTTCTTT. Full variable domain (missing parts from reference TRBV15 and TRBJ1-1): DAMVIQNPRYQVTQFGKPVTLSCSQTLNHNVMYWYQQKSSQAPKLLFHYYDKDFNNEADTPDNFQSRRPNTSFCFLDIRSPGLGDTAMYLCATSGGMATEAFFGQGTRLTVV.

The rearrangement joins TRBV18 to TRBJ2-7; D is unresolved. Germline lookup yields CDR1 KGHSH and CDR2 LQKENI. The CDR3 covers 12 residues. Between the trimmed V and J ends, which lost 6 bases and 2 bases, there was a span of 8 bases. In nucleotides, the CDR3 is TGTGCCAGCTCGCAAGCAGCCTACGAGCAGTACTTC. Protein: CASSQAAYEQYF.

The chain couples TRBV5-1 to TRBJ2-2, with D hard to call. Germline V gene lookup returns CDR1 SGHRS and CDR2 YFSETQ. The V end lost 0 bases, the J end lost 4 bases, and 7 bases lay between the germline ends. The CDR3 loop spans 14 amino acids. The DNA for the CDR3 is TGCGCCAGCAGCTTGGACGTGGTCACCGGGGAGCTGTTTTTT. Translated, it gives CASSLDVVTGELFF.

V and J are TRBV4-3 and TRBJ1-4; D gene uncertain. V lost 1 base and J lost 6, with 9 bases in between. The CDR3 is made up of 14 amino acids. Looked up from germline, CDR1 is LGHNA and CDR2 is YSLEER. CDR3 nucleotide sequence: TGCGCCAGCAGCCAAGGGAGTGCCTATGAAAAACTGTTTTTT. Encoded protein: CASSQGSAYEKLFF.

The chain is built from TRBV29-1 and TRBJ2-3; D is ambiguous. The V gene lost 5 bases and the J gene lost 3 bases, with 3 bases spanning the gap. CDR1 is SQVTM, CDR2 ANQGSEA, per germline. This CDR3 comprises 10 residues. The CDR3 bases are TGCAGCGTTAAGACAGATACGCAGTATTTT. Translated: CSVKTDTQYF.

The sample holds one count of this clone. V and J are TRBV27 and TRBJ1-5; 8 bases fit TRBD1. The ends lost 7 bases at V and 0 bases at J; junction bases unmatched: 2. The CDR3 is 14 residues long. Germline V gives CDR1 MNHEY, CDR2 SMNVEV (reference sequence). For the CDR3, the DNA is TGTGCCAGCACAGGGGGCTATAGCAATCAGCCCCAGCATTTT. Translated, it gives CASTGGYSNQPQHF.

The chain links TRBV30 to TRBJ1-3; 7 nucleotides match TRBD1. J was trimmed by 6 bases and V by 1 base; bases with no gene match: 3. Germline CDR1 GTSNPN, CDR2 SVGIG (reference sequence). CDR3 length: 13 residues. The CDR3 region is CAWSAGQLNTIYF. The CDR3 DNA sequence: TGTGCCTGGAGTGCGGGACAGCTAAACACCATATATTTT.

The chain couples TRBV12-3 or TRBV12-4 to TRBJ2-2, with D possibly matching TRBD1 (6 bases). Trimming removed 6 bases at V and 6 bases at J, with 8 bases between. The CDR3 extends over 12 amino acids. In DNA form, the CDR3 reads TGTGCCAGCAGAACAGGGTCCGGGGAGCTGTTTTTT. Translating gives CASRTGSGELFF.

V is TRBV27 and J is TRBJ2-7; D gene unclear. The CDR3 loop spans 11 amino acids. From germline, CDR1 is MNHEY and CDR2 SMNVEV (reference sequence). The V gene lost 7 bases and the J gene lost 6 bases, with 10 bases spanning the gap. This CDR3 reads CASKVGVEQYF. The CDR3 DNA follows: TGTGCCAGCAAGGTTGGTGTCGAGCAGTACTTC.

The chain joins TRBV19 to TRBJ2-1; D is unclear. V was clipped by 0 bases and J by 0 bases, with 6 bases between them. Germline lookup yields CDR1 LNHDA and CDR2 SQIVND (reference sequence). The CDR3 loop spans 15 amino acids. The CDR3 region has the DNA TGTGCCAGTAGTATAGACAGCAGCTCCTACAATGAGCAGTTCTTC. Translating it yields CASSIDSSSYNEQFF.

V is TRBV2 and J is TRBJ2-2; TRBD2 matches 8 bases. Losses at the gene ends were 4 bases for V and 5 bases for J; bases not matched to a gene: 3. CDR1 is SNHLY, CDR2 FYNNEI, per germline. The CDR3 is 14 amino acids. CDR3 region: CASSAPSGTGELFF. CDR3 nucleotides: TGTGCCAGCAGTGCCCCTAGCGGGACCGGGGAGCTGTTTTTT.

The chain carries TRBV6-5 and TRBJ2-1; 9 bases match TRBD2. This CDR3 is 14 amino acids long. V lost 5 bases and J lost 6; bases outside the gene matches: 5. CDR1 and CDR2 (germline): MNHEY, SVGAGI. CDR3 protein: CASSPGLATNEQFF. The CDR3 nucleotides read TGTGCCAGCAGTCCGGGACTAGCAACCAATGAGCAGTTCTTC.